Listed below are T cell receptor beta chains from one sample, sequenced in a study of regulatory T cells in long-lasting Graves disease. A single record per CDR3 protein comes from TCRdb applying MiXCR to the multiplex PCR reads. The sample shows 400,000 to 500,000 distinct CDR3 sequences, around 15% of them seen only once. This same sample was also taken into another study, of T cells in Graves' hyperthyroidism and ophthalmopathy.

Sequencing was performed on peripheral blood mononuclear cells (PBMCs), taken at new diagnosis, from a patient treated with antithyroid drugs. All receptors come from a woman between 25 and 40 years old with Graves disease. Both conserved end residues are part of each CDR3. D genes are given only for firm matches. For some rows the clone size is stated as once, few or many, or as a class when expanded; others skip it.

v_call,clone_size,j_call,d_call,cdr3_aa,cdr3_nt
TRBV30,many,TRBJ2-3,-,CACKVLRTDTQYF,TGTGCCTGCAAAGTACTACGCACAGATACGCAGTATTTT
TRBV5-1,-,TRBJ2-3,TRBD2,CASSGLAGANTDTQYF,TGCGCCAGCAGCGGACTAGCGGGAGCGAACACAGATACGCAGTATTTT
TRBV6-5,many,TRBJ1-1,TRBD1,CASSYSGTGLANTEAFF,TGTGCCAGCAGTTACTCCGGGACAGGGCTGGCGAACACTGAAGCTTTCTTT
TRBV2,many,TRBJ1-2,-,CASSERQVYGYTF,TGTGCCAGCAGTGAAAGGCAGGTCTATGGCTACACCTTC
TRBV6-1,many,TRBJ1-2,-,CASSRGYGYTF,TGTGCCAGCAGTCGAGGCTATGGCTACACCTTC
TRBV30,many,TRBJ2-3,-,CAWSVKWGHPGGTDTQYF,TGTGCCTGGAGTGTAAAATGGGGACACCCGGGGGGCACAGATACGCAGTATTTT
TRBV29-1,-,TRBJ1-2,-,CSVERGYANYDYTF,TGCAGCGTTGAACGTGGATACGCTAACTATGACTACACCTTC
TRBV6-5,many,TRBJ2-5,-,CASSYRRTQETQYF,TGTGCCAGCAGTTATCGACGGACCCAAGAGACCCAGTACTTC
TRBV6-2/TRBV6-3,-,TRBJ1-2,TRBD1,CASSRDRGRPNYGYTF,TGTGCCAGCAGCAGAGACAGGGGAAGGCCTAACTATGGCTACACCTTC
TRBV30,-,TRBJ2-5,TRBD1,CAWSSDRGTQYF,TGTGCCTGGAGCTCGGACAGGGGAACCCAGTACTTC
TRBV5-1,many,TRBJ1-2,TRBD1,CASSEGQGTLYGYTF,TGCGCCAGCAGCGAAGGACAGGGGACCCTCTATGGCTACACCTTC
TRBV7-2,-,TRBJ2-1,TRBD2,CASSPPFRGRRHGQFF,TGTGCCAGCAGCCCCCCTTTCCGCGGGAGACGCCATGGGCAGTTCTTC
TRBV2,many,TRBJ2-7,TRBD1,CASSPQPGQGYEQYF,TGTGCCAGCAGTCCCCAACCGGGACAGGGGTACGAGCAGTACTTC
TRBV7-9,-,TRBJ1-5,-,CASSRKGGQPQHF,TGTGCCAGCAGCAGAAAGGGGGGTCAGCCCCAGCATTTT
TRBV6-5,many,TRBJ2-2,-,CASSWDGRPLNTGELFF,TGTGCCAGCAGTTGGGACGGTAGACCCCTGAACACCGGGGAGCTGTTTTTT
TRBV18,-,TRBJ2-2,TRBD2,CASSLRLAGGPHTGELFF,TGTGCCAGCTCACTTCGACTAGCGGGAGGGCCCCACACCGGGGAGCTGTTTTTT
TRBV3-1,-,TRBJ1-1,-,CASSPQRGTIVFGEAFF,TGTGCCAGCAGCCCCCAGAGGGGGACGATCGTTTTTGGTGAAGCTTTCTTT
TRBV7-2,many,TRBJ2-7,-,CASRPRGGYEQYF,TGTGCCAGCAGGCCGAGGGGCGGTTACGAGCAGTACTTC
TRBV5-1,few,TRBJ2-6,TRBD2,CASSPRGGGSGANVLTF,TGCGCCAGCAGCCCCCGGGGGGGGGGCTCTGGGGCCAACGTCCTGACTTTC
TRBV27,-,TRBJ1-3,-,CASSPGFTGNTTYF,TGTGCCAGCAGTCCAGGGTTTACTGGAAACACCACATATTTT
TRBV14,few,TRBJ2-7,TRBD1,CASSHLSKTGRDEQYF,TGTGCCAGCAGCCACCTTTCAAAGACAGGGCGCGACGAGCAGTACTTC
TRBV2,many,TRBJ1-5,TRBD1,CASSLQGAGQPQHF,TGTGCCAGCAGTCTCCAGGGGGCGGGTCAGCCCCAGCATTTT
TRBV19,many,TRBJ2-5,TRBD2,CASSIDSGGPGETQYF,TGTGCCAGTAGTATTGATTCGGGAGGACCAGGAGAGACCCAGTACTTC